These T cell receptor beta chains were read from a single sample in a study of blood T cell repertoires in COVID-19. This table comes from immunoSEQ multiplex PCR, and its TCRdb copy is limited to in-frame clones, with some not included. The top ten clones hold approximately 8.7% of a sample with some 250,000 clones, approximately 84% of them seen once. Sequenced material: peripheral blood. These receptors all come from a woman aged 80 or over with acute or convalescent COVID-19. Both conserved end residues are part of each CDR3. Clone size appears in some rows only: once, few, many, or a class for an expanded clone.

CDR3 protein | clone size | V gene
CASSLAGQVYNEQFF | . | TRBV7-2
CSASGFAANTDTQYF | once | TRBV20-1
CASRRQGSSYEQYF | . | TRBV28
CASSQADRGRNVDYGYTF | . | TRBV4-2
CASSMDRTSTDTQYF | . | TRBV19
CASRTLRGGEKLFF | . | TRBV19
CAISDGGGGEKLFF | . | TRBV10-3
CASSQVSGARGGQPQHF | few | TRBV4-1
CASSYLRDRGYGYTF | . | TRBV6-2/TRBV6-3
CASSLNREATGELFF | . | TRBV5-1
CASSSTGRRNTIYF | few | TRBV3-1/TRBV3-2
CASGPAGLSYNEQFF | . | TRBV6-5
CASSLSGSWNEQFF | . | TRBV7-9
CASSLPRVGTDTQYF | . | TRBV27
CVTRQDSMNTIYF | . | TRBV10-3
CASSLGGSLNTEAFF | . | TRBV3-1/TRBV3-2
CATSRGKGTSGSHEQFF | once | TRBV15
CATSARGGGQETQYF | . | TRBV24-1
CASSPSHRVDEKLFF | . | TRBV3-1/TRBV3-2
CAWRDRVFGDSPLHF | . | TRBV30
CASSLGQGNNEQFF | . | TRBV7-2
CASSYQRDGSREQFF | . | TRBV6-2/TRBV6-3
CASSPTSQYQETQYF | . | TRBV3-1/TRBV3-2
CASSSRGVETQYF | . | TRBV7-9
CATKDTSTDTQYF | . | TRBV24-1
CASSPNPLGGGAGYTF | once | TRBV3-1/TRBV3-2
CASSAGTGLGHNSPLHF | . | TRBV6-1
CASSLGQALYNEQFF | few | TRBV18
CASSPGQVSNQPQHF | . | TRBV18
CASSPGAGYEQYF | once | TRBV5-1